A selection of T cell receptor beta chains follows, all from one sample in a study of blood T cell repertoires in COVID-19. Libraries were prepared by immunoSEQ multiplex PCR; TCRdb keeps only in-frame clonotypes and omits some of them. The sample has about 130,000 clones, roughly 88% seen once. Sequencing used peripheral blood. The receptors here all came from a woman of 80 years or more with acute or convalescent COVID-19. CDR3s include the opening cysteine and the closing phenylalanine or tryptophan. D genes are given only for firm matches. A clone size is listed for some rows: how often the clone was seen (once, few, many), or a class if it is expanded.

v_gene: TRBV6-6; d_gene: TRBD2; j_gene: TRBJ2-1; abundance: -; CDR3aa: CASSRTTSGRSSANEQFF; CDR3nt: TGTGCCAGCAGTCGCACAACTAGCGGGAGGAGCTCAGCGAATGAGCAGTTCTTC
v_gene: TRBV4-2; d_gene: TRBD1; j_gene: TRBJ1-2; abundance: -; CDR3aa: CASSQDGTAGYTF; CDR3nt: TGTGCCAGCAGCCAAGATGGGACAGCTGGCTACACCTTC
v_gene: TRBV5-1; d_gene: -; j_gene: TRBJ2-7; abundance: -; CDR3aa: CASSTDYRYPQYF; CDR3nt: TGCGCCAGCAGCACCGATTACAGATACCCGCAGTACTTC
v_gene: TRBV5-8; d_gene: TRBD2; j_gene: TRBJ2-2; abundance: -; CDR3aa: CASSFGGGTNTGELFF; CDR3nt: TGTGCCAGCAGCTTTGGCGGGGGGACGAACACCGGGGAGCTGTTTTTT
v_gene: TRBV20-1; d_gene: -; j_gene: TRBJ1-2; abundance: -; CDR3aa: CSATLQNGYTF; CDR3nt: TGCAGTGCTACGCTACAGAATGGCTACACCTTC
v_gene: TRBV5-1; d_gene: -; j_gene: TRBJ1-1; abundance: once; CDR3aa: CASSSIPGEGTEAFF; CDR3nt: TGCGCCAGCAGCTCCATCCCCGGGGAGGGCACTGAAGCTTTCTTT
v_gene: TRBV10-3; d_gene: -; j_gene: TRBJ2-2; abundance: -; CDR3aa: CAIRAGVDTGELFF; CDR3nt: TGTGCCATCCGCGCAGGGGTAGACACCGGGGAGCTGTTTTTT
v_gene: TRBV27; d_gene: TRBD2; j_gene: TRBJ2-1; abundance: -; CDR3aa: CASSLSVLASYNEQFF; CDR3nt: TGTGCCAGCAGTTTATCTGTACTAGCGAGTTACAATGAGCAGTTCTTC
v_gene: TRBV2; d_gene: TRBD1; j_gene: TRBJ2-3; abundance: -; CDR3aa: CASRLQGAGTDTQYF; CDR3nt: TGTGCCAGCAGATTACAGGGGGCAGGGACAGATACGCAGTATTTT
v_gene: TRBV6-2/TRBV6-3; d_gene: TRBD2; j_gene: TRBJ2-7; abundance: once; CDR3aa: CASSYPIGRRGFLYEQYF; CDR3nt: TGTGCCAGCAGTTACCCAATAGGAAGGCGGGGGTTCCTCTACGAGCAGTACTTC
v_gene: TRBV7-2; d_gene: -; j_gene: TRBJ2-1; abundance: -; CDR3aa: CASSLVQNANNEQFF; CDR3nt: TGTGCCAGCAGCTTAGTACAGAATGCGAACAATGAGCAGTTCTTC
v_gene: TRBV10-3; d_gene: TRBD1; j_gene: TRBJ2-7; abundance: -; CDR3aa: CAIRGQGDEQYF; CDR3nt: TGTGCCATCAGGGGACAGGGCGACGAGCAGTACTTC
v_gene: TRBV5-6; d_gene: -; j_gene: TRBJ2-5; abundance: -; CDR3aa: CASSLDAGVQETQYF; CDR3nt: TGTGCCAGCAGCTTGGATGCCGGGGTCCAAGAGACCCAGTACTTC
v_gene: TRBV5-1; d_gene: -; j_gene: TRBJ2-3; abundance: -; CDR3aa: CASSFDRFTDTQYF; CDR3nt: TGCGCCAGCAGCTTTGACAGATTCACAGATACGCAGTATTTT
v_gene: TRBV5-1; d_gene: TRBD1; j_gene: TRBJ1-1; abundance: -; CDR3aa: CASSPGTGGFAFF; CDR3nt: TGCGCCAGCAGCCCCGGGACAGGGGGATTTGCTTTCTTT
v_gene: TRBV7-3; d_gene: -; j_gene: TRBJ1-1; abundance: -; CDR3aa: CASSPLVYTEAFF; CDR3nt: TGTGCCAGCAGCCCCCTCGTTTACACTGAAGCTTTCTTT
v_gene: TRBV19; d_gene: TRBD2; j_gene: TRBJ2-3; abundance: -; CDR3aa: CASSTSRLAGSADTQYF; CDR3nt: TGTGCCAGTAGTACCTCCAGACTAGCGGGATCGGCAGATACGCAGTATTTT
v_gene: TRBV28; d_gene: -; j_gene: TRBJ2-2; abundance: -; CDR3aa: CASSLGSTNTGELFF; CDR3nt: TGTGCCAGCAGTTTAGGGAGTACGAACACCGGGGAGCTGTTTTTT
v_gene: TRBV5-1; d_gene: -; j_gene: TRBJ1-1; abundance: -; CDR3aa: CASSAWGPPNTEAFF; CDR3nt: TGCGCCAGCAGCGCATGGGGCCCTCCGAACACTGAAGCTTTCTTT
v_gene: TRBV2; d_gene: -; j_gene: TRBJ1-6; abundance: once; CDR3aa: CASSAHRVVNSPLHF; CDR3nt: TGTGCCAGCAGTGCCCACAGAGTCGTGAATTCACCCCTCCACTTT
v_gene: TRBV28; d_gene: TRBD2; j_gene: TRBJ2-3; abundance: -; CDR3aa: CASRAAGSTDTQYF; CDR3nt: TGTGCCAGCAGAGCAGCGGGGAGCACAGATACGCAGTATTTT
v_gene: TRBV7-8; d_gene: TRBD1; j_gene: TRBJ2-1; abundance: once; CDR3aa: CASSPRPGQGPYEQFF; CDR3nt: TGTGCCAGCAGCCCCCGGCCGGGACAGGGGCCCTATGAGCAGTTCTTC
v_gene: TRBV7-9; d_gene: -; j_gene: TRBJ1-1; abundance: -; CDR3aa: CASSLDRMNTEAFF; CDR3nt: TGTGCCAGCAGCTTGGACAGAATGAACACTGAAGCTTTCTTT
v_gene: TRBV4-1; d_gene: -; j_gene: TRBJ1-4; abundance: -; CDR3aa: CASSQDSPRGEKLFF; CDR3nt: TGCGCCAGCAGCCAAGATAGTCCGCGGGGTGAAAAACTGTTTTTT
v_gene: TRBV27; d_gene: TRBD2; j_gene: TRBJ2-3; abundance: -; CDR3aa: CASRFMGLAADTQYF; CDR3nt: TGTGCCAGCAGATTTATGGGACTAGCGGCAGATACGCAGTATTTT
v_gene: TRBV6-2/TRBV6-3; d_gene: -; j_gene: TRBJ1-5; abundance: -; CDR3aa: CASSYVRTDNNQPQHF; CDR3nt: TGTGCCAGCAGTTACGTCCGGACAGACAACAATCAGCCCCAGCATTTT
v_gene: TRBV28; d_gene: -; j_gene: TRBJ1-1; abundance: -; CDR3aa: CASRSMNTEAFF; CDR3nt: TGTGCCAGCAGGAGTATGAACACTGAAGCTTTCTTT
v_gene: TRBV7-2; d_gene: -; j_gene: TRBJ2-1; abundance: once; CDR3aa: CASSLAKGPGSYNEQFF; CDR3nt: TGTGCCAGCAGCTTAGCGAAGGGGCCAGGCTCCTACAATGAGCAGTTCTTC
v_gene: TRBV4-1; d_gene: TRBD1; j_gene: TRBJ1-4; abundance: -; CDR3aa: CASSQYISGQGREKLFF; CDR3nt: TGCGCCAGCAGCCAATATATATCGGGACAGGGACGTGAAAAACTGTTTTTT
v_gene: TRBV3-1/TRBV3-2; d_gene: -; j_gene: TRBJ2-1; abundance: -; CDR3aa: CASSPTGLAGDEQFF; CDR3nt: TGTGCCAGCAGCCCTACCGGGCTAGCAGGGGATGAGCAGTTCTTC
v_gene: TRBV18; d_gene: TRBD1; j_gene: TRBJ2-1; abundance: -; CDR3aa: CASSPPGQMHEQFF; CDR3nt: TGTGCCAGCTCACCACCGGGACAGATGCATGAGCAGTTCTTC
v_gene: TRBV19; d_gene: TRBD2; j_gene: TRBJ2-5; abundance: -; CDR3aa: CASSTSGRETQYF; CDR3nt: TGTGCCAGTAGCACTAGCGGGAGAGAGACCCAGTACTTC
v_gene: TRBV28; d_gene: -; j_gene: TRBJ1-5; abundance: -; CDR3aa: CASSLKTLRGNQPQHF; CDR3nt: TGTGCCAGCAGTTTAAAGACCCTTCGGGGCAATCAGCCCCAGCATTTT
v_gene: TRBV5-1; d_gene: TRBD2; j_gene: TRBJ2-5; abundance: once; CDR3aa: CASHGGTSGYGETQYF; CDR3nt: TGCGCCAGCCACGGGGGCACTAGCGGGTACGGGGAGACCCAGTACTTC
v_gene: TRBV27; d_gene: TRBD2; j_gene: TRBJ2-1; abundance: once; CDR3aa: CASSWGGLGNEQFF; CDR3nt: TGTGCCAGCAGTTGGGGAGGGCTGGGGAATGAGCAGTTCTTC
v_gene: TRBV24-1; d_gene: TRBD2; j_gene: TRBJ2-3; abundance: -; CDR3aa: CATSDLTSGSTDTQYF; CDR3nt: TGTGCCACCAGTGATTTAACTAGCGGGAGCACAGATACGCAGTATTTT
v_gene: TRBV7-9; d_gene: TRBD1; j_gene: TRBJ1-2; abundance: -; CDR3aa: CASSPRTGENYGYTF; CDR3nt: TGTGCCAGCAGCCCCCGGACAGGGGAGAACTATGGCTACACCTTC
v_gene: TRBV6-5; d_gene: TRBD1; j_gene: TRBJ2-7; abundance: once; CDR3aa: CASSYRDRGAYEQYF; CDR3nt: TGTGCCAGCAGTTACCGGGACAGGGGGGCCTACGAGCAGTACTTC
v_gene: TRBV18; d_gene: -; j_gene: TRBJ2-3; abundance: -; CDR3aa: CASSPPDYTQYF; CDR3nt: TGTGCCAGCTCACCACCGGACTATACGCAGTATTTT
v_gene: TRBV5-1; d_gene: -; j_gene: TRBJ2-7; abundance: few; CDR3aa: CASNEGARSYEQYF; CDR3nt: TGCGCCAGCAACGAGGGCGCACGCTCTTACGAGCAGTACTTC
v_gene: TRBV9; d_gene: TRBD1; j_gene: TRBJ2-7; abundance: -; CDR3aa: CASSVSGTGAEQYF; CDR3nt: TGTGCCAGCAGCGTCTCGGGGACAGGGGCCGAGCAGTACTTC
v_gene: TRBV6-6; d_gene: TRBD2; j_gene: TRBJ2-3; abundance: -; CDR3aa: CASIRGTSLTDTQYF; CDR3nt: TGTGCCAGCATAAGGGGGACTAGTCTCACAGATACGCAGTATTTT
v_gene: TRBV7-9; d_gene: -; j_gene: TRBJ2-4; abundance: once; CDR3aa: CASSLGTLLAKNIQYF; CDR3nt: TGTGCCAGCAGCTTAGGGACACTACTAGCCAAAAACATTCAGTACTTC
v_gene: TRBV6-1; d_gene: TRBD1; j_gene: TRBJ2-7; abundance: -; CDR3aa: CASSESGQVGQYF; CDR3nt: TGTGCCAGCAGTGAATCGGGACAGGTGGGGCAGTACTTC
v_gene: TRBV19; d_gene: -; j_gene: TRBJ1-6; abundance: -; CDR3aa: CASSPSGQANSPLHF; CDR3nt: TGTGCCAGTAGTCCATCGGGACAAGCTAATTCACCCCTCCACTTT
v_gene: TRBV1; d_gene: -; j_gene: TRBJ2-3; abundance: -; CDR3aa: CTSIGTSGRAGRSTDTQYF; CDR3nt: TGCACCAGCATCGGGACTAGCGGGAGGGCGGGCCGGAGCACAGATACGCAGTATTTT
v_gene: TRBV6-5; d_gene: -; j_gene: TRBJ2-7; abundance: -; CDR3aa: CASDLRIEDYEQYF; CDR3nt: TGTGCCAGCGACCTTCGGATAGAGGACTACGAGCAGTACTTC
v_gene: TRBV6-4; d_gene: TRBD1; j_gene: TRBJ2-3; abundance: -; CDR3aa: CASSDRGGADTQYF; CDR3nt: TGTGCCAGCAGCGACAGGGGAGGTGCAGATACGCAGTATTTT
v_gene: TRBV12-3/TRBV12-4; d_gene: -; j_gene: TRBJ1-2; abundance: few; CDR3aa: CASRSGFYGYTF; CDR3nt: TGTGCCAGCAGATCCGGGTTCTATGGCTACACCTTC
v_gene: TRBV15; d_gene: TRBD1; j_gene: TRBJ1-2; abundance: -; CDR3aa: CATSRDERRTGDGYGYTF; CDR3nt: TGTGCCACCAGCAGAGATGAACGGAGGACAGGGGATGGCTATGGCTACACCTTC
v_gene: TRBV6-1; d_gene: TRBD1; j_gene: TRBJ1-4; abundance: -; CDR3aa: CASSDRDRQREKLFF; CDR3nt: TGTGCCAGCAGTGACAGGGACAGGCAGCGGGAAAAACTGTTTTTT
v_gene: TRBV4-2; d_gene: -; j_gene: TRBJ1-3; abundance: -; CDR3aa: CASSQDSYRAGAGNTIYF; CDR3nt: TGTGCCAGCAGCCAAGACAGTTATCGGGCCGGGGCTGGAAACACCATATATTTT
v_gene: TRBV28; d_gene: -; j_gene: TRBJ1-1; abundance: -; CDR3aa: CASRRDNMNTEAFF; CDR3nt: TGTGCCAGCAGACGGGACAATATGAACACTGAAGCTTTCTTT
v_gene: TRBV5-4; d_gene: -; j_gene: TRBJ2-2; abundance: -; CDR3aa: CASSLGGPANTGELFF; CDR3nt: TGTGCCAGCAGCTTGGGCGGGCCCGCGAACACCGGGGAGCTGTTTTTT
v_gene: TRBV2; d_gene: -; j_gene: TRBJ2-7; abundance: few; CDR3aa: CASKSLLDSYEQYF; CDR3nt: TGTGCCAGCAAGTCGCTACTAGATTCTTACGAGCAGTACTTC
v_gene: TRBV19; d_gene: TRBD2; j_gene: TRBJ2-5; abundance: -; CDR3aa: CASSMASGSLETQYF; CDR3nt: TGTGCCAGTAGTATGGCTAGCGGGAGTCTTGAGACCCAGTACTTC
v_gene: TRBV18; d_gene: TRBD1; j_gene: TRBJ2-7; abundance: -; CDR3aa: CASSPKDRGTSYEQYF; CDR3nt: TGTGCCAGCTCACCAAAGGACAGGGGAACATCCTACGAGCAGTACTTC
v_gene: TRBV24-1; d_gene: -; j_gene: TRBJ1-1; abundance: -; CDR3aa: CATSDVYTEAFF; CDR3nt: TGTGCCACCAGTGATGTCTACACTGAAGCTTTCTTT